A single TCR beta chain is shown here with its context. Its antigen is not identified. TCRdb fed the reads into MiXCR, producing one record per CDR3 protein. Of approximately 250,000 distinct CDR3 sequences in the sample, about 20% are singletons; the top ten hold 18%. The data derive from a study of T cell repertoires in cytomegalovirus infection. As for the study in general: Matching HLA type and CMV infection were both indicated by public TCR beta signatures.

Points from the study as a whole: It was HLA-C-restricted CMV-specific TCR beta clonotypes that dominated the response ex vivo.

This receptor was obtained from a human donor in good health (CMV status not recorded). Some clones in this sample may be carry-over from other donors' samples. Source material: CD8+ T cells from PBMCs.

CDR3: CASSQGQGETQYF. DNA for the CDR3: TGCGCCAGCAGCCAAGGCCAGGGAGAGACCCAGTACTTC. This chain links TRBV4-3 with TRBJ2-5, with a possible D match to TRBD1 (5 bases). The V end was cut by 1 base, the J end by 4 bases, with 7 bases between. Germline V CDR1 and CDR2: LGHNA, YSLEER. The length of the CDR3 is 13 residues.